This entry lists 4 T cell receptor beta chains sequenced from one sample in a study of monozygotic twins with inflammatory bowel disease. One entry per CDR3 protein, without DNA, is what TCRdb gives after re-calling the 5' RACE reads. The sample totals roughly 300,000 distinct CDR3 sequences. The sample was blood. The source of these receptors is a human donor with ulcerative colitis or Crohn's disease, or a healthy co-twin of an affected twin (not recorded which).

The V gene is TRBV12-3 or TRBV12-4, the J gene TRBJ1-5; no DNA is available, so the TRBD1 call from TCRdb remains unchecked. The CDR3 covers 13 residues. This chain's CDR3 is CASNTDRGRPQHF.

This chain joins TRBV20-1 and TRBJ2-1. The germline CDR1 and CDR2 sequences are DFQATT and SNEGSKA (reference sequence). CDR3 length: 14 residues. The CDR3 loop reads CSARKGSSYNEQFF.

The V gene is TRBV19, the J gene TRBJ1-2; as DNA is missing, the TRBD1 call by TCRdb cannot be tested. CDR3 length: 14 residues. Germline assignment: CDR1 LNHDA and CDR2 SQIVND (reference sequence). This chain's CDR3 is CASTSWTGPGGYTF. Complete variable domain (other parts from reference TRBV19 and TRBJ1-2): DGGITQSPKYLFRKEGQNVTLSCEQNLNHDAMYWYRQDPGQGLRLIYYSQIVNDFQKGDIAEGYSVSREKKESFPLTVTSAQKNPTAFYLCASTSWTGPGGYTFGSGTRLTVV.

The V call is TRBV6-4, the J call TRBJ2-3; TCRdb calls TRBD1, which cannot be checked without DNA. Germline V gives CDR1 MRHNA, CDR2 SNTAGT. The CDR3 contains 12 residues. The CDR3 region is CASKGVTDTQYF.